This is a list of T cell receptor beta chains from one sample in a study of OX40 agonist ivuxolimab in advanced cancers. Generated by immunoSEQ multiplex PCR, the TCRdb table keeps only in-frame clones and is missing some. The sample includes approximately 50,000 clones, roughly 85% seen only once; the top ten take about 3.9%. This specimen consisted of CD4+ or CD8+ T cells sorted from blood, obtained in a trial of the OX40 agonist ivuxolimab. All receptors derive from an adult with an advanced solid tumor such as melanoma, head and neck, liver or kidney cancer. The CDR3 runs from the conserved cysteine through the conserved F or W. The order of the fields is V gene, J gene, clone size, D gene, CDR3 protein, CDR3 DNA. The D gene is left open where the match is weak. Size is omitted from some rows. Given values are once, few, many or a class for expanded clones.

TRBV25-1	TRBJ2-5	.	TRBD2	CASSESWAMTSGQETQYF	TGTGCCAGCAGTGAATCATGGGCTATGACTAGCGGCCAAGAGACCCAGTACTTC
TRBV19	TRBJ2-7	once	.	CASPYGARKYEQYF	TGTGCCAGCCCGTATGGTGCCCGTAAATACGAGCAGTACTTC
TRBV7-8	TRBJ1-1	.	.	CASSLYQGTEAFF	TGTGCCAGCAGCTTATATCAGGGCACTGAAGCTTTCTTT
TRBV7-6	TRBJ2-3	.	.	CASSSGHQSDTQYF	TGTGCCAGCAGCTCCGGACACCAGTCAGATACGCAGTATTTT
TRBV5-1	TRBJ2-5	.	TRBD2	CASSSGTSGGNQETQYF	TGCGCCAGCAGCTCCGGGACTAGCGGGGGCAACCAAGAGACCCAGTACTTC
TRBV7-9	TRBJ2-4	.	.	CASSFSGGDIQYF	TGTGCCAGCAGCTTTTCGGGGGGCGACATTCAGTACTTC
TRBV7-2	TRBJ2-7	.	.	CASSLKGAYEQYF	TGTGCCAGCAGCTTAAAGGGGGCCTACGAGCAGTACTTC
TRBV29-1	TRBJ1-1	.	.	CSVEMNTEAFF	TGCAGCGTTGAGATGAACACTGAAGCTTTCTTT
TRBV4-3	TRBJ2-2	.	TRBD2	CASSQGVGTSGTGELFF	TGCGCCAGCAGCCAAGGGGTCGGGACTAGCGGTACCGGGGAGCTGTTTTTT
TRBV7-2	TRBJ2-1	.	TRBD2	CASSLSGGAHNEQFF	TGTGCCAGCAGCCTTAGCGGGGGGGCCCACAATGAGCAGTTCTTC
TRBV27	TRBJ2-7	.	.	CASSLGAGSWYEQYF	TGTGCCAGCAGTTTAGGTGCGGGGTCGTGGTACGAGCAGTACTTC
TRBV5-6	TRBJ2-3	.	TRBD2	CASSSLSGGSNTQYF	TGTGCCAGCAGCTCGCTTAGCGGGGGGTCAAATACGCAGTATTTT
TRBV18	TRBJ2-3	.	TRBD1	CASSRTGSRTDTQYF	TGTGCCAGCTCCCGGACAGGGTCGCGAACAGATACGCAGTATTTT
TRBV4-3	TRBJ2-7	.	.	CASSKDRLTYEQYF	TGCGCCAGCAGCAAGGACAGACTTACCTACGAGCAGTACTTC
TRBV28	TRBJ2-5	.	TRBD2	CASSLLAEHKETQYF	TGTGCCAGCAGCCTTCTAGCGGAACACAAAGAGACCCAGTACTTC
TRBV7-2	TRBJ1-5	.	.	CASSRQTNQPQHF	TGTGCCAGCAGCCGACAGACCAATCAGCCCCAGCATTTT
TRBV6-5	TRBJ2-7	.	TRBD1	CASSYPQGAIYEQYF	TGTGCCAGCAGTTATCCTCAGGGGGCTATTTACGAGCAGTACTTC
TRBV7-3	TRBJ2-6	.	.	CASSLESGANVLTF	TGTGCCAGCAGCTTGGAATCTGGGGCCAACGTCCTGACTTTC
TRBV6-5	TRBJ1-5	few	.	CASSWSRADQPQHF	TGTGCCAGCAGTTGGTCCAGGGCGGACCAGCCCCAGCATTTT
TRBV6-4	TRBJ2-1	.	TRBD1	CASTTVGQGANNEQFF	TGTGCCAGCACCACCGTCGGGCAGGGGGCGAACAATGAGCAGTTCTTC
TRBV5-8	TRBJ1-6	.	.	CASSLARGYISPLHF	TGTGCCAGCAGCTTGGCCCGAGGTTATATTTCACCCCTCCACTTT
TRBV19	TRBJ2-1	once	.	CASSGALNEQFF	TGTGCCAGTAGCGGGGCGCTGAATGAGCAGTTCTTC
TRBV5-1	TRBJ1-1	.	TRBD1	CASSLRPGGVTEAFF	TGCGCCAGCAGCCTAAGACCAGGGGGCGTTACTGAAGCTTTCTTT
TRBV7-8	TRBJ2-5	.	.	CASRGTGGTQYF	TGTGCCAGCAGGGGGACCGGGGGGACCCAGTACTTC
TRBV7-2	TRBJ1-2	once	.	CASSSLAEYGYTF	TGTGCCAGCAGCTCACTGGCAGAGTATGGCTACACCTTC
TRBV7-3	TRBJ2-3	.	.	CASSLGGATDTQYF	TGTGCCAGCAGCTTAGGGGGGGCCACAGATACGCAGTATTTT
TRBV9	TRBJ2-2	.	.	CASSLTGPLNTGELFF	TGTGCCAGCAGCTTGACAGGCCCCCTTAACACCGGGGAGCTGTTTTTT
TRBV11-2	TRBJ2-2	.	.	CASSYTGELFF	TGTGCCAGCAGCTACACCGGGGAGCTGTTTTTT
TRBV9	TRBJ1-4	.	.	CASSAPAGAATNEKLFF	TGTGCCAGCAGCGCTCCAGCGGGCGCTGCAACTAATGAAAAACTGTTTTTT
TRBV5-1	TRBJ2-5	.	.	CASSLAGAPQETQYF	TGCGCCAGCAGCTTGGCGGGGGCTCCCCAAGAGACCCAGTACTTC
TRBV7-8	TRBJ2-3	.	TRBD2	CASSLVAPSGADTQYF	TGTGCCAGCAGCTTAGTCGCCCCTAGCGGGGCAGATACGCAGTATTTT
TRBV9	TRBJ2-3	.	.	CASSVQGGPWDTQYF	TGTGCCAGCAGCGTACAAGGGGGGCCCTGGGATACGCAGTATTTT
TRBV2	TRBJ1-1	.	.	CATRDAKNTEAFF	TGTGCCACCCGGGACGCCAAGAACACTGAAGCTTTCTTT
TRBV7-2	TRBJ2-7	.	.	CATSGDDEQYF	TGTGCCACCAGCGGCGACGACGAGCAGTACTTC
TRBV11-3	TRBJ2-1	.	TRBD1	CASSLDGTGYYNEQFF	TGTGCCAGCAGCTTGGACGGGACAGGGTACTACAATGAGCAGTTCTTC
TRBV6-4	TRBJ1-5	.	.	CASSDSQPQHF	TGTGCCAGCAGTGACTCTCAGCCCCAGCATTTT
TRBV5-4	TRBJ2-1	.	TRBD2	CASSLVLAGGPEQFF	TGTGCCAGCAGCTTGGTCCTAGCGGGGGGGCCTGAGCAGTTCTTC
TRBV19	TRBJ2-7	.	.	CASSMGGTTYEQYF	TGTGCCAGTAGTATGGGTGGTACGACCTACGAGCAGTACTTC
TRBV14	TRBJ1-2	.	.	CASSLFGGVDGYTF	TGTGCCAGCAGCCTTTTTGGGGGGGTGGATGGCTACACCTTC
TRBV5-6	TRBJ1-5	few	.	CASSSWAGQPQHF	TGTGCCAGCAGCTCCTGGGCCGGTCAGCCCCAGCATTTT
TRBV9	TRBJ1-1	few	TRBD1	CASSVGTANTEAFF	TGTGCCAGCAGCGTTGGGACAGCGAACACTGAAGCTTTCTTT
TRBV27	TRBJ1-2	few	TRBD1	CASSSHTPDRGGYGYTF	TGTGCCAGCAGTTCCCACACTCCGGACAGGGGAGGGTATGGCTACACCTTC
TRBV6-5	TRBJ1-2	.	.	CASSDGPYGYTF	TGTGCCAGCAGCGATGGGCCCTATGGCTACACCTTC
TRBV6-5	TRBJ1-5	few	TRBD1	CASRRQGGGRQPQHF	TGTGCCAGCAGGCGACAGGGAGGAGGGCGTCAGCCCCAGCATTTT
TRBV11-3	TRBJ2-1	once	.	CASSTDSTYNEQFF	TGTGCCAGCAGCACGGACAGCACTTACAATGAGCAGTTCTTC
TRBV27	TRBJ2-3	once	.	CASSSTSQGVIDTQYF	TGTGCCAGCAGTTCAACCTCACAGGGAGTGATAGATACGCAGTATTTT